The sequence of this T cell receptor (beta chain) was determined in a study of CD8 T cells in ankylosing spondylitis (dated by TCRdb to 2016 to 2017). Regarding the study in general: The study set out to find disease-linked TCR variants by profiling T cell receptor beta repertoires in ankylosing spondylitis patients and healthy donors. The full study cohort comprised 20 to 25 ankylosing spondylitis patients and over 95 healthy donors. Peripheral blood samples were taken, and synovial fluid was additionally collected from ankylosing spondylitis patients. Broader findings and caveats from the paper: The disease-linked clones showed a CD8+ phenotype and occurred at relatively low frequencies in peripheral blood. A TCR beta motif of eight highly homologous amino acid variants appeared characteristic of blood from ankylosing spondylitis patients. The disease-linked clones were reported as significantly enriched in matched synovial fluid samples from ankylosing spondylitis patients. Some motif variants had previously been reported in the synovial fluid and blood of reactive arthritis patients, which suggests shared mechanisms of disease initiation.

Sequenced on an Illumina HiSeq 2500. Quantitative 5'-RACE with molecular barcodes was the method used to prepare the TCR beta libraries. On the authors' methods: A new computational method based on a probabilistic model of VDJ rearrangement was used to identify disease-linked TCR variants. Using fastp at Q25 and MiXCR, TCRdb reprocessed the public reads and kept productive beta chains. Rows merge per CDR3 protein into single entries with the most common DNA and genes. The V and J calls were determined by TCRdb, not by the authors. The sample profile shows approximately 520,000 distinct CDR3 sequences; 5.3% of them were found once. Around 3.4% of the sample is held by the ten biggest clonotypes. CDR1 is given as MNHEY and CDR2 as SVGAGI, both from the germline V gene. The CDR3 runs 15 residues from the cysteine to the phenylalanine. Left in the record is the CDR3 DNA by itself, 45 bases read in frame from the first base. V is cut by 0 bases and J by 6 bases, and the space between the germline ends is 14 bases.

This clonotype appeared many times. Which antigen it targets is not known. There are no base qualities to consult, and no much larger clone falls within one base. The chain employs TRBV6-5 and TRBJ1-2, with TRBD1 tentatively as D gene (6 bases match). This sequence originates from a male donor with ankylosing spondylitis. Sequenced input: blood, either unsorted or a sorted T cell fraction (not recorded which). The CDR3 reads CASSYSRGAGDGYTF. The DNA reads TGTGCCAGCAGTTACTCGAGAGGTGCAGGGGATGGCTACACCTTC.